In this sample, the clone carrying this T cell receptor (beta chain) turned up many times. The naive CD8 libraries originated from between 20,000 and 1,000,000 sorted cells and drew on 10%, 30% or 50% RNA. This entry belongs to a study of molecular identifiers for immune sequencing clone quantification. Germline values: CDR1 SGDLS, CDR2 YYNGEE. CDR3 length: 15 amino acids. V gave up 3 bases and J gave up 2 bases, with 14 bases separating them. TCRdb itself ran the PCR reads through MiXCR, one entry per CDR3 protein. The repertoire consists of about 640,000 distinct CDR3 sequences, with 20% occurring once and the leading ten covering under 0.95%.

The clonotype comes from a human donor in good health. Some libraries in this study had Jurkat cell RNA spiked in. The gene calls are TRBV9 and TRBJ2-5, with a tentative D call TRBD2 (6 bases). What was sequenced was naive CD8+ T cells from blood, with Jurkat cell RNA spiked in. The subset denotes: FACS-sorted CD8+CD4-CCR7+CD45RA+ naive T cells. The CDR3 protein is CASSADGLNQETQYF. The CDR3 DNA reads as TGTGCCAGCAGCGCCGACGGACTAAATCAAGAGACCCAGTACTTC.